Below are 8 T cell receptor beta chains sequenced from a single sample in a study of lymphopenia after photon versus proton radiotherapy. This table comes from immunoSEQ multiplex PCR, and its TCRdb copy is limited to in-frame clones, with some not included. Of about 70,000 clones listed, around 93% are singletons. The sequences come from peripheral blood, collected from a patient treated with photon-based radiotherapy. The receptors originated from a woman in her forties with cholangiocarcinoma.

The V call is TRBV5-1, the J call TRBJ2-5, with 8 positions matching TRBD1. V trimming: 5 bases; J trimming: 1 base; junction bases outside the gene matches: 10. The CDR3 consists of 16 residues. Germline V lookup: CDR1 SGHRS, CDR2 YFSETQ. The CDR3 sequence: CASRPSGDRSQETQYF. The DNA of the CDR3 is TGCGCCAGCAGACCGTCGGGGGACAGGAGCCAAGAGACCCAGTACTTC. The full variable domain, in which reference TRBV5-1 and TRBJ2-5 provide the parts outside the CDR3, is KAGVTQTPRYLIKTRGQQVTLSCSPISGHRSVSWYQQTPGQGLQFLFEYFSETQRNKGNFPGRFSGRQFSNSRSEMNVSTLELGDSALYLCASRPSGDRSQETQYFGPGTRLLVL.

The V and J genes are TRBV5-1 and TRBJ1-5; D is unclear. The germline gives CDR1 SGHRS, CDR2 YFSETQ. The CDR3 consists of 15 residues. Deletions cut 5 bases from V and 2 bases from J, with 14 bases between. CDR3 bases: TGCGCCAGCAGAGAAGGGCCTGAGGGCAATCAGCCCCAGCATTTT. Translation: CASREGPEGNQPQHF.

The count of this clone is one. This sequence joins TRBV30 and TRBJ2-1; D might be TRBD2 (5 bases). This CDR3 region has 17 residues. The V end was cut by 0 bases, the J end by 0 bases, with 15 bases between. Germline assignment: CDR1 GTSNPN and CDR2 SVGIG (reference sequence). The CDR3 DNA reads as TGTGCCTGGAGTGTAGCGTCCGAGCGGACCTCCTACAATGAGCAGTTCTTC. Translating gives CAWSVASERTSYNEQFF.

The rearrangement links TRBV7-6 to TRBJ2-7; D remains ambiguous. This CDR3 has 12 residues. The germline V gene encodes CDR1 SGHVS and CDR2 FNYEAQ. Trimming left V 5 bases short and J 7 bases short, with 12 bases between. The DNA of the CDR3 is TGTGCCAGCAGCCCCCGATTCCCTGAGCAGTACTTC. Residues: CASSPRFPEQYF.

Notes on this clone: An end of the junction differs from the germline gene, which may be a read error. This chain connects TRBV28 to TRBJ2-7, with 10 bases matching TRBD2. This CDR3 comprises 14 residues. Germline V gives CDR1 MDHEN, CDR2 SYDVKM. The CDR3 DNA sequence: TGTGCCAGCACGGAAGCTAGCGGGAGAAAGAGGTCTTCTTTC. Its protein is CASTEASGRKRSSF.

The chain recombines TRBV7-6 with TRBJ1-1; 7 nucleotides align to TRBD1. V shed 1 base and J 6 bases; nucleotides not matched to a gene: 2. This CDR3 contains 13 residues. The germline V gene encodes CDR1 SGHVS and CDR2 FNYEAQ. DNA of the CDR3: TGTGCCAGCAGCTTAGGACAGGGTCCTGAAGCTTTCTTT. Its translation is CASSLGQGPEAFF.

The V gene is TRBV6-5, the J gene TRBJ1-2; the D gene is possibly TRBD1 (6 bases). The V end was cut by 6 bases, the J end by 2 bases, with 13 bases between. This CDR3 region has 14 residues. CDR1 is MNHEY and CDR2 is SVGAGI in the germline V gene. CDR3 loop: CASRRTGLNYGYTF. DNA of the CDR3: TGTGCCAGCAGACGAACAGGGTTAAACTATGGCTACACCTTC.

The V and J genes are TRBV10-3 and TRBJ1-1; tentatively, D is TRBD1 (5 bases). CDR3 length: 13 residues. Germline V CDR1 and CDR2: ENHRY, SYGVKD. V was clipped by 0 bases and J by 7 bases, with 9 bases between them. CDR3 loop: CAISESGTLEAFF. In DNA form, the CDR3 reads TGTGCCATCAGTGAGTCCGGGACCCTTGAAGCTTTCTTT.